Following are 2 T cell receptor beta chains from one sample sequenced in a study of monozygotic twins with inflammatory bowel disease. TCRdb reprocessed the 5' RACE reads and stores each CDR3 protein as one record, lacking DNA. The sample totals around 100,000 distinct CDR3 sequences. The specimen was blood. The source is a human donor with ulcerative colitis or Crohn's disease, or a healthy co-twin of an affected twin (not recorded which).

This chain connects TRBV12-3 or TRBV12-4 to TRBJ2-4; TCRdb's D call, TRBD1, is unchecked because there is no DNA. This CDR3 has 11 amino acids. CDR3 amino acids: CASSSGQAKYF.

The chain has TRBV20-1 and TRBJ1-5. Germline CDR1 is DFQATT and CDR2 is SNEGSKA (reference sequence). The length of the CDR3 is 13 residues. CDR3: CSALYQANQPQHF.